Below, 19 T cell receptor beta chains from the same sample are listed, as sequenced in a study of immune evolution from preneoplasia to lung adenocarcinoma. Profiled with immunoSEQ multiplex PCR; TCRdb holds only in-frame clones, not every one. The data contain about 7,400 clones, roughly three quarters of them singletons. Input material: FFPE minimally invasive lung adenocarcinoma tissue. Every receptor here comes from a person between 65 and 79 years old with lung adenocarcinoma.

The V and J genes are TRBV11-2 and TRBJ1-4; no firm D call. CDR1 and CDR2 (germline): SGHAT, FQNNGV. The CDR3 loop spans 12 amino acids. V was trimmed by 10 bases and J by 9 bases, leaving 15 bases between them. The CDR3 loop is CATLDGSQKLFF. The CDR3 nucleotides read TGTGCCACCCTAGATGGATCGCAAAAACTGTTTTTT.

The chain joins TRBV10-2 to TRBJ1-1, with D uncertain. The germline gives CDR1 WSHSY, CDR2 SAAADI. This CDR3 is built from 13 residues. V lost 3 bases, J lost 4 bases, and 9 bases lay in between. The CDR3 loop is CASSDVDPTEAFF. DNA for the CDR3: TGCGCCAGCAGTGATGTGGACCCCACTGAAGCTTTCTTT.

The V gene is TRBV7-2, the J gene TRBJ1-5, with 7 bases aligning to TRBD1. Germline CDR1 and CDR2: SGHTA and FQGNSA. V gave up 1 base and J gave up 4 bases; unmatched junction bases: 7. CDR3 length equals 16 residues. CDR3 sequence (DNA): TGTGCCAGCAGCTTAGAAGGGACAGCACCAAATCAGCCCCAGCATTTT. This sequence encodes CASSLEGTAPNQPQHF. The entire variable domain, with the rest obtained from reference TRBV7-2 and TRBJ1-5, is as follows: GAGVSQSPSNKVTEKGKDVELRCDPISGHTALYWYRQSLGQGLEFLIYFQGNSAPDKSGLPSDRFSAERTGGSVSTLTIQRTQQEDSAVYLCASSLEGTAPNQPQHFGDGTRLSIL.

The V gene is TRBV10-3, the J gene TRBJ1-6; D remains unclear. CDR3 length equals 14 residues. Germline V gene sequence: CDR1 ENHRY, CDR2 SYGVKD. Trimming left V 2 bases short and J 6 bases short, with 8 bases between. The DNA for the CDR3 is TGTGCCATCAGTGAGACGGTCGTTAATTCACCCCTCCACTTT. Translated, it gives CAISETVVNSPLHF.

V is TRBV7-2 and J is TRBJ2-5; 9 nucleotides line up with TRBD1. CDR3 size: 14 residues. V shed 5 bases and J 7 bases; nucleotides not matched to a gene: 8. CDR1 SGHTA and CDR2 FQGNSA come from the germline V gene. The chain's CDR3 is CASSKSGQGVTQYF. The CDR3, as DNA: TGTGCCAGCAGCAAATCGGGACAGGGCGTGACCCAGTACTTC.

This rearrangement joins TRBV2 to TRBJ1-5; D may be TRBD1 (5 bases). V was trimmed by 5 bases and J by 0 bases, leaving 11 bases between them. Germline CDR1 SNHLY, CDR2 FYNNEI. The CDR3 loop spans 15 amino acids. The CDR3 sequence: CASSWDGYSNQPQHF. CDR3 coding DNA: TGTGCCAGCAGTTGGGACGGATATAGCAATCAGCCCCAGCATTTT. The whole variable domain, remainder taken from reference TRBV2 and TRBJ1-5, is EPEVTQTPSHQVTQMGQEVILRCVPISNHLYFYWYRQILGQKVEFLVSFYNNEISEKSEIFDDQFSVERPDGSNFTLKIRSTKLEDSAMYFCASSWDGYSNQPQHFGDGTRLSIL.

The gene calls are TRBV27 and TRBJ1-2; 8 bases are shared with TRBD1. Trimming took 7 bases from V and 7 from J; bases not matched to a gene: 11. CDR3 size: 14 residues. Germline CDR1 is MNHEY and CDR2 is SMNVEV (reference sequence). DNA for the CDR3: TGTGCCAGCACCCCGGCCGGACAGGGAGGTGGCTACACCTTC. This encodes CASTPAGQGGGYTF.

V and J are TRBV16 and TRBJ2-1; the match to TRBD1 covers 8 bases. The CDR3 sequence is 15 residues long. V lost 4 bases, J lost 2 bases, and 4 bases stayed unmatched. CDR1 KGHSY and CDR2 FQNENV come from the germline V gene. The CDR3 DNA reads as TGTGCCAGCAGCCCTCAGACAGGGGCCTACAATGAGCAGTTCTTC. The encoded protein is CASSPQTGAYNEQFF.

This rearrangement joins TRBV15 to TRBJ2-1; D gene ambiguous. Germline CDR1 LNHNV, CDR2 YYDKDF (reference sequence). V was trimmed by 1 base and J by 0 bases, leaving 7 bases between them. The CDR3 runs 15 residues. This CDR3 is CATSRVGFSYNEQFF. The CDR3 DNA reads as TGTGCCACCAGCAGAGTAGGGTTCTCCTACAATGAGCAGTTCTTC.

The V gene is TRBV7-3, the J gene TRBJ2-2; TRBD1 or TRBD2 may be the D gene (7 bases each). The ends were cut back, 2 bases at V and 3 bases at J, with 13 bases in the middle. The CDR3 contains 16 residues. CDR1 SGHTA and CDR2 FQGTGA come from the germline V gene. Here the CDR3 DNA reads TGTGCCAGCAGCTTATGGGGAGGGGGCGACACCGGGGAGCTGTTTTTT. This translates into CASSLWGGGDTGELFF.

This clone came up once. A junction boundary mismatches the germline segment, possibly from a read error. The chain joins TRBV7-9 to TRBJ1-2; D gene uncertain. CDR1 and CDR2 (germline): SEHNR, FQNEAQ (reference sequence). This CDR3 comprises 12 residues. CDR3 protein: CASRLGLYGYTF. The CDR3 coding sequence is TGTGCCAGCAGATTAGGGCTATATGGCTACACCTTC.

The chain has TRBV7-8 and TRBJ2-7; 10 bases map to TRBD1. Germline V CDR1 and CDR2: SGHVS, FQNEAQ. Losses at the gene ends were 4 bases for V and 5 bases for J; bases not matched to a gene: 8. The CDR3 runs to 15 residues. Written as DNA, the CDR3 is TGTGCCAGCAGCTATTGGACAGGGGGTCCCAACGAGCAGTACTTC. Its protein is CASSYWTGGPNEQYF.

In its sample, this clone was seen once. This chain connects TRBV10-2 to TRBJ2-1, with D tentatively TRBD2 (6 bases). Trimming removed 2 bases at V and 7 bases at J, with 9 bases between. The length of the CDR3 is 13 residues. From germline, CDR1 is WSHSY and CDR2 SAAADI. The chain's CDR3 is CASSEAGWNEQFF. As DNA, the CDR3 is TGCGCCAGCAGTGAGGCGGGGTGGAATGAGCAGTTCTTC.

The chain carries TRBV5-4 and TRBJ2-5; perhaps TRBD2 as D (5 bases). V lost 5 bases and J lost 2, with 10 bases in between. The CDR3 is 13 amino acids. Germline V gives CDR1 SGHNT, CDR2 YYREEE (reference sequence). In nucleotides, the CDR3 is TGTGCCAGCAGTCCCCGGGAACAAGAGACCCAGTACTTC. Translation: CASSPREQETQYF.

This clone was seen more than once but under ten times. The V gene is TRBV28, the J gene TRBJ1-1; maybe TRBD1 (5 bases). CDR1 and CDR2 (germline): MDHEN, SYDVKM. The V and J ends lost 6 bases and 1 base respectively, with 6 bases between them. This CDR3 spans 12 amino acids. For the CDR3, the DNA is TGTGCCAGCAGGAGGGGGAACACTGAAGCTTTCTTT. This codes for CASRRGNTEAFF.

J is TRBJ2-3 and V is TRBV19; D gene unclear. Trimming cost V 1 base and J 6 bases, with 11 bases left between them. Germline CDR1 reads LNHDA; CDR2 reads SQIVND (reference sequence). The CDR3 length is 14 residues. CDR3 bases: TGTGCCAGTAGTATAGTTCCAGGCAGCGATACGCAGTATTTT. Translation gives CASSIVPGSDTQYF.

This clone has only a few counts. The rearrangement joins TRBV18 to TRBJ1-4; a weak D match, TRBD1 (5 bases). The CDR3 spans 16 residues. The ends were cut back, 5 bases at V and 4 bases at J, with 17 bases in the middle. Germline assignment: CDR1 KGHSH and CDR2 LQKENI. CDR3 in DNA: TGTGCCAGCTCATCTCCTCCTACAGGAATTAATGAAAAACTGTTTTTT. This translates into CASSSPPTGINEKLFF.

This clone was counted once. V and J are TRBV7-9 and TRBJ1-1; no firm D call. The CDR3 totals 11 residues. The germline V gene encodes CDR1 SEHNR and CDR2 FQNEAQ (reference sequence). V lost 2 bases to trimming and J lost 8 bases, with 6 bases between them. CDR3 sequence: CASSLLTEAFF. CDR3 nucleotide sequence: TGTGCCAGCAGCTTACTTACAGAAGCTTTCTTT.

The chain uses TRBV10-3 and TRBJ2-7, with 7 bases matching TRBD1. The CDR3 consists of 15 residues. Germline V CDR1 and CDR2: ENHRY, SYGVKD. The V and J ends lost 5 bases and 0 bases, in that order; junction bases with no gene match: 7. The CDR3 is CAISFGTADSYEQYF. CDR3 nucleotides: TGTGCCATCAGTTTCGGGACAGCGGACTCCTACGAGCAGTACTTC.